This T cell receptor beta chain appears in the sequencing data of a study of cytomegalovirus exposure and HLA in healthy donors. With respect to this clone: What it binds is not known.

The germline V gene has CDR1 SQVTM and CDR2 ANQGSEA. CDR3 size: 12 residues. With 4 bases removed from V and 3 bases from J, the gap between germline ends came to 7 bases. Study-level findings and limits: As a later analysis showed, several of the most significant clusters appeared to be linked to common viral pathogens. Most of the TCR beta V segments (in an earlier analysis) were productive either about 87% or about 30% of the time. Among donors in an Asian-associated ancestry cluster, a later analysis reportedly found fewer N-insertions than the roughly 700-donor mean.

Although they were nominally healthy when sampled, donors likely had unrecorded immune exposures. The PCR contained 60 Vbeta and 13 Jbeta primers. Libraries were prepared by immunoSEQ multiplex PCR; TCRdb keeps only in-frame clonotypes and omits some of them. The sample consists of about 130,000 clones, 76% of them appearing once. The sequence came from a man aged 45 to 65 in good health and CMV-seronegative. The chain combines TRBV29-1 with TRBJ1-5; D is unclear. The source material was PBMCs. The CDR3 DNA sequence: TGCAGCGTTGCCGAGGACAATCAGCCCCAGCATTTT. Protein sequence: CSVAEDNQPQHF.